These 31 T cell receptor beta chains came from one sample sequenced in a study of CD8+ T cells in alopecia areata. TCR sequencing used cDNA made by reverse transcription of extracted RNA. Measured with immunoSEQ multiplex PCR; TCRdb has only the in-frame clones, and not every one. The data show approximately 89,000 clones, over 40% seen once. Material: CD4+ T cells sorted from blood. All receptors come from a human donor with alopecia areata.

The gene calls are TRBV29-1 and TRBJ2-1, with 7 positions matching TRBD2. There are 13 residues in the CDR3. Trimming at V came to 6 bases and at J to 6 bases, leaving 8 bases not matched to a gene. CDR1 SQVTM and CDR2 ANQGSEA come from the germline V gene. In DNA form, the CDR3 reads TGCAGCGTGGGAGGGGTCTTGGCCAATGAGCAGTTCTTC. Amino acid sequence: CSVGGVLANEQFF.

In its sample, this clone was seen a few times. The chain is built from TRBV5-1 and TRBJ2-1; 8 bases align to TRBD1. There are 15 residues in the CDR3. Trimming at V came to 3 bases and at J to 5 bases, leaving 7 bases not matched to a gene. Germline V lookup: CDR1 SGHRS, CDR2 YFSETQ. The CDR3 protein is CASSSGTGVNNEQFF. DNA of the CDR3: TGCGCCAGCAGCTCTGGGACAGGTGTGAACAATGAGCAGTTCTTC.

This clone has more than one count but fewer than ten. The chain employs TRBV29-1 and TRBJ2-1; 13 positions agree with TRBD2. Germline values: CDR1 SQVTM, CDR2 ANQGSEA. The CDR3 runs to 14 residues. Trimming cost V 8 bases and J 7 bases; bases outside gene matches: 8. The CDR3 nucleotides read TGCAGCTTCGGACTAGCGGGAGTAGGGAATGAGCAGTTCTTC. Translating it yields CSFGLAGVGNEQFF.

The chain recombines TRBV29-1 with TRBJ1-5; the D gene is possibly TRBD1 (5 bases). Germline CDR1 reads SQVTM; CDR2 reads ANQGSEA. V was shortened by 7 bases and J by 2 bases, with 18 bases between the two germline ends. This CDR3 comprises 15 residues. CDR3 in DNA: TGCAGCGAAAGAGGGACGTCCTCGGGCAATCAGCCCCAGCATTTT. It translates to CSERGTSSGNQPQHF. Together with reference TRBV29-1 and TRBJ1-5, the CDR3 gives the full variable domain: SAVISQKPSRDICQRGTSLTIQCQVDSQVTMMFWYRQQPGQSLTLIATANQGSEATYESGFVIDKFPISRPNLTFSTLTVSNMSPEDSSIYLCSERGTSSGNQPQHFGDGTRLSIL.

V is TRBV28 and J is TRBJ2-7, with D perhaps matching TRBD1 (5 bases). The CDR3 totals 16 residues. With 4 bases removed from V and 7 bases from J, the gap between germline ends came to 23 bases. Per germline, CDR1 MDHEN and CDR2 SYDVKM. For the CDR3, the DNA is TGTGCCAGCAGTTATGTTCTCTTGGGGCCGACTGGGGAGCAGTACTTC. It specifies CASSYVLLGPTGEQYF.

This clone was observed a handful of times. The chain carries TRBV29-1 and TRBJ2-3; D may be TRBD1 or TRBD2 (6 bases each). V was cut by 7 bases and J by 4 bases, with 15 bases left in between. Germline V gene data show CDR1 as SQVTM and CDR2 as ANQGSEA. The CDR3 extends over 13 amino acids. The CDR3 loop reads CSGGPGAADTQYF. The DNA of the CDR3 is TGCAGCGGCGGCCCGGGGGCCGCAGATACGCAGTATTTT.

This clone came up a few times. The genes are TRBV29-1 and TRBJ1-1, with D unresolved. Germline V gene data show CDR1 as SQVTM and CDR2 as ANQGSEA. The CDR3 extends over 12 amino acids. V lost 4 bases to trimming and J lost 2 bases, with 8 bases between them. The CDR3 region has the DNA TGCAGCGTTGCCGGATTCAACACTGAAGCTTTCTTT. Its protein is CSVAGFNTEAFF.

V and J are TRBV30 and TRBJ2-3; TRBD1 might be the D (5 bases). The CDR3 extends over 12 amino acids. V lost 3 bases to trimming and J lost 8 bases, with 12 bases between them. Germline CDR1 reads GTSNPN; CDR2 reads SVGIG (reference sequence). CDR3 in amino acids: CAWSGQGGTQYF. CDR3 sequence (DNA): TGTGCCTGGAGCGGTCAGGGTGGTACGCAGTATTTT.

This clone appeared a few times. The V call is TRBV19, the J call TRBJ1-2; D is unclear. The CDR3 is made up of 11 amino acids. V was clipped by 6 bases and J by 4 bases, with 6 bases between them. CDR1 is LNHDA and CDR2 is SQIVND in the germline V gene (reference sequence). Written as DNA, the CDR3 is TGTGCCAGTAGCTCGATCTATGGCTACACCTTC. Amino acid sequence: CASSSIYGYTF.

The rearrangement joins TRBV4-1 to TRBJ2-1; a weak D match, TRBD2 (6 bases). The CDR3 has 17 residues. Trimming took off 4 bases at V and 2 bases at J, with 18 bases between the two ends. Germline V gene data show CDR1 as MGHRA and CDR2 as YSYEKL. CDR3 residues: CASSPYRTAGAYNEQFF. In DNA, the CDR3 is TGCGCCAGCAGCCCCTACCGAACAGCGGGCGCCTACAATGAGCAGTTCTTC.

The chain links TRBV4-3 to TRBJ2-1; D unresolved. The length of the CDR3 is 16 residues. Germline lookup yields CDR1 LGHNA and CDR2 YSLEER. Trimming cost V 2 bases and J 7 bases, with 18 bases left between them. CDR3 nucleotide sequence: TGCGCCAGCAGCCAAACTATCCGACTCAGAGCTAATGAGCAGTTCTTC. It yields the protein CASSQTIRLRANEQFF.

This clone came up a few times. The chain recombines TRBV29-1 with TRBJ2-1, with 7 bases aligning to TRBD2. CDR3 length: 14 amino acids. Looked up from germline, CDR1 is SQVTM and CDR2 is ANQGSEA. V shed 7 bases, J shed 10 bases, and the junction held 16 bases outside the gene matches. DNA of the CDR3: TGCAGCGCCCCGAACCCGGGAGGAAGGGTGGAGCAGTTCTTC. It is translated as CSAPNPGGRVEQFF.

This clone was picked up one time. The genes are TRBV7-2 and TRBJ1-5; possible D gene TRBD1, 5 bases. Germline lookup yields CDR1 SGHTA and CDR2 FQGNSA. The V end was cut by 5 bases, the J end by 6 bases, with 11 bases between. The CDR3 covers 13 residues. The CDR3 DNA reads TGTGCCAGCAGCCTTAGGGGAGGTCAGCCCCAGCATTTT. It is translated as CASSLRGGQPQHF.

This chain joins TRBV2 and TRBJ1-5; D gene unclear. In germline, CDR1 is SNHLY, CDR2 FYNNEI. The CDR3 runs to 13 residues. The germline V and J ends were trimmed by 6 bases and 5 bases, with 11 bases remaining between them. CDR3 loop: CASRLGEDQPQHF. In DNA, the CDR3 is TGTGCCAGCAGGCTGGGAGAGGATCAGCCCCAGCATTTT.

The chain links TRBV29-1 to TRBJ1-1, with TRBD1 as a possible D gene (6 bases). The CDR3 extends over 12 amino acids. V lost 4 bases and J 1 base, leaving 7 bases between the germline ends. Germline V gene data show CDR1 as SQVTM and CDR2 as ANQGSEA. The CDR3 spells CSVGGQNTEAFF. CDR3 DNA: TGCAGCGTTGGGGGACAGAACACTGAAGCTTTCTTT.

This clone occurred a few times. The gene calls are TRBV7-9 and TRBJ2-1; 8 bases align to TRBD2. V shed 5 bases and J 10 bases; nucleotides not matched to a gene: 10. The CDR3 is made up of 14 amino acids. The germline V gene has CDR1 SEHNR and CDR2 FQNEAQ (reference sequence). CDR3 protein: CASSRGLAGMEQFF. The CDR3 DNA follows: TGTGCCAGCAGCCGAGGACTAGCCGGCATGGAGCAGTTCTTC. The whole variable domain, filled in from reference TRBV7-9 and TRBJ2-1, reads DTGVSQNPRHKITKRGQNVTFRCDPISEHNRLYWYRQTLGQGPEFLTYFQNEAQLEKSRLLSDRFSAERPKGSFSTLEIQRTEQGDSAMYLCASSRGLAGMEQFFGPGTRLTVL.

The table lists this clone with a few counts. V usage is TRBV5-1 and J usage is TRBJ2-5; D is undetermined. Germline-derived CDR1 and CDR2 are SGHRS and YFSETQ. V was pared by 4 bases and J by 4 bases, with 11 bases between. CDR3 length: 13 residues. The DNA for the CDR3 is TGCGCCAGCAGCCTGGAGACCGGAGAGACCCAGTACTTC. Amino acids: CASSLETGETQYF.

The V and J genes are TRBV5-4 and TRBJ2-2; 9 positions agree with TRBD2. The CDR3 sequence is 17 residues long. Germline CDR1 and CDR2: SGHNT and YYREEE (reference sequence). Trimming cost V 4 bases and J 5 bases; bases outside gene matches: 12. CDR3 bases: TGTGCCAGCAGCCCCCGGAGTGCTAGCGGGACAACCGGGGAGCTGTTTTTT. Translation: CASSPRSASGTTGELFF.

This clone was seen a handful of times. The V call is TRBV10-3, the J call TRBJ2-3, with TRBD2 as a possible D gene (5 bases). CDR1 and CDR2 from the germline V gene are ENHRY and SYGVKD. CDR3 length: 14 amino acids. With 6 bases removed from V and 6 bases from J, the gap between germline ends came to 16 bases. Here the CDR3 DNA reads TGTGCCATCAGCGGACTGGGTGGTACGGATACGCAGTATTTT. This translates into CAISGLGGTDTQYF.

V and J are TRBV28 and TRBJ2-1; D might be TRBD1 (6 bases). CDR1 MDHEN and CDR2 SYDVKM come from the germline V gene. V lost 4 bases to trimming and J lost 0 bases, with 13 bases between them. CDR3 length: 16 residues. CDR3 nucleotide sequence: TGTGCCAGCAGTTCGATACAGGGTAGCTCCTACAATGAGCAGTTCTTC. It specifies CASSSIQGSSYNEQFF.

The V gene is TRBV23-1, the J gene TRBJ2-5; D is unclear. TRBV23-1 is known as an ORF, though its function is uncertain. The V end lost 4 bases, the J end lost 2 bases, and 5 bases lay between the germline ends. CDR3 length: 12 residues. The DNA of the CDR3 is TGCGCCAGCAGTCTGGGGCAAGAGACCCAGTACTTC. Translated: CASSLGQETQYF.

V usage is TRBV29-1 and J usage is TRBJ2-7; D might be TRBD1 (6 bases). Between the trimmed V and J ends, which lost 7 bases and 1 base, there was a span of 14 bases. The CDR3 contains 13 residues. Germline CDR1 is SQVTM and CDR2 is ANQGSEA. Here the CDR3 reads CSAEGDTSYEQYF. CDR3 DNA: TGCAGCGCCGAGGGGGACACTTCCTACGAGCAGTACTTC.

The V gene is TRBV29-1, the J gene TRBJ2-5; D unresolved. The CDR3 runs 14 residues. V lost 7 bases and J lost 1, with 16 bases in between. CDR1 is SQVTM, CDR2 ANQGSEA, per germline. The CDR3 spells CSASRTAFQETQYF. CDR3 in DNA: TGCAGCGCCTCCCGAACTGCATTCCAAGAGACCCAGTACTTC.

This clone has a handful of counts. V and J are TRBV29-1 and TRBJ2-4; TRBD1 or TRBD2 may be the D gene (5 bases each). This CDR3 has 13 residues. Trimming removed 7 bases from V and 8 bases from J, with 18 bases in between. CDR1 is SQVTM and CDR2 is ANQGSEA in the germline V gene. CDR3 in amino acids: CSAEDGTLDIQYF. The CDR3 coding sequence is TGCAGCGCCGAGGATGGGACCTTGGACATTCAGTACTTC.

This clone showed up just a few times. The CDR3 nucleotides read TGTGCCAGCAGCCAAGAGGAGGAGGGTTGGAGCTCCTACGAGCAGTACTTC. Translation gives CASSQEEEGWSSYEQYF. This chain links TRBV14 with TRBJ2-7; TRBD2 is a possible D gene (6 bases). Germline loops: CDR1 SGHDN, CDR2 FVKESK. V was trimmed by 0 bases and J by 0 bases, leaving 15 bases between them. This CDR3 is built from 17 residues.

V and J are TRBV29-1 and TRBJ2-5; TRBD1 is a possible D gene (5 bases). V lost 3 bases and J 5 bases, leaving 10 bases between the germline ends. The CDR3 extends over 12 amino acids. The V gene's germline CDR1 is SQVTM and CDR2 ANQGSEA. The CDR3 sequence is CSVDIRDETQYF. In DNA, the CDR3 is TGCAGCGTTGACATCAGGGATGAGACCCAGTACTTC.

V usage is TRBV29-1 and J usage is TRBJ2-3, with a possible D match to TRBD2 (5 bases). Per the germline V gene, CDR1 is SQVTM and CDR2 is ANQGSEA. The CDR3 contains 15 residues. V was trimmed by 4 bases and J by 2 bases, leaving 16 bases between them. This CDR3 is CSVGVAGSFTDTQYF. In DNA form, the CDR3 reads TGCAGCGTTGGAGTTGCGGGTTCTTTCACAGATACGCAGTATTTT.

The V gene is TRBV7-9, the J gene TRBJ2-1; D ambiguous. V was trimmed by 2 bases and J by 1 base, leaving 0 bases between them. Germline-derived CDR1 and CDR2 are SEHNR and FQNEAQ (reference sequence). The CDR3 spans 12 residues. CDR3 loop: CASSLSYNEQFF. The CDR3 nucleotides read TGTGCCAGCAGCTTATCCTACAATGAGCAGTTCTTC.

There are a few counts of this clone. The rearrangement joins TRBV5-6 to TRBJ2-7, with 7 positions matching TRBD2. Trimming removed 3 bases from V and 4 bases from J; junction bases left unmatched: 16. Germline loops: CDR1 SGHDT, CDR2 YYEEEE. CDR3 size: 17 residues. DNA for the CDR3: TGTGCCAGCAGCTCCACGGGAGGACGGGCGGAGGGATACGAGCAGTACTTC. Protein product: CASSSTGGRAEGYEQYF.

The chain employs TRBV29-1 and TRBJ1-3; unclear D gene. This CDR3 has 11 residues. The V end lost 7 bases, the J end lost 4 bases, and 8 bases lay between the germline ends. Germline lookup yields CDR1 SQVTM and CDR2 ANQGSEA. The CDR3 DNA is TGCAGCGCGAGAAGGGGAAACACCATATATTTT. This translates into CSARRGNTIYF.

J is TRBJ2-7 and V is TRBV6-5; D perhaps matches TRBD2 (5 bases). CDR1 MNHEY and CDR2 SVGAGI come from the germline V gene. The CDR3 is 11 residues long. Trimming took off 5 bases at V and 8 bases at J, with 10 bases between the two ends. This CDR3 reads CASSETTQQYF. CDR3 nucleotides: TGTGCCAGCAGTGAGACTACTCAGCAGTACTTC.